This T cell receptor (beta chain) came from a study of control samples from healthy donors and cancer patients. Germline V gives CDR1 LGHDT, CDR2 YNNKEL (reference sequence). This CDR3 has 18 residues. V trimming: 5 bases; J trimming: 1 base; junction bases outside the gene matches: 9. Assay: immunoSEQ multiplex PCR; the TCRdb copy retains only in-frame clones and omits some. The table includes some 140,000 clones, approximately 89% detected once. V and J are TRBV3-1 (or the pseudogene TRBV3-2) and TRBJ2-1; 12 positions match TRBD2. Sequenced input: PBMCs. The clonotype was recovered from a man in his fifties or sixties with head and neck cancer. CDR3 loop: CASSSTSGSSGSYNEQFF. DNA of the CDR3: TGTGCCAGCAGCTCGACTAGCGGGAGTTCTGGGTCCTACAATGAGCAGTTCTTC.